The next 7 T cell receptor beta chains were all read from a single sample in a study of T cell responses to AZD1222 COVID-19 vaccine. TCRdb's copy holds only in-frame clones and misses some; the assay was immunoSEQ multiplex PCR. Among fewer than 150,000 clones listed, about 88% were seen once. This specimen was peripheral blood, taken 28 days after the second AZD1222 dose. The origin of the receptors is an adult who received the AZD1222 COVID-19 vaccine.

The chain recombines TRBV4-3 with TRBJ1-6; a possible D gene is TRBD1 (5 bases). Between the trimmed V and J ends, which lost 4 bases and 4 bases, there was a span of 14 bases. Germline V gene sequence: CDR1 LGHNA, CDR2 YSLEER. CDR3 length equals 16 residues. CDR3 nucleotides: TGCGCCAGCAGCCCGGGACTGAATTTTTATAATTCACCCCTCCACTTT. Its protein is CASSPGLNFYNSPLHF.

V and J are TRBV10-3 and TRBJ2-5, with 7 bases that match TRBD2. The CDR3 is 14 amino acids. In germline, CDR1 is ENHRY, CDR2 SYGVKD. The trim removed 6 bases at V and 2 bases at J, leaving 6 bases unmatched. The CDR3 region has the DNA TGTGCCATCAGGGGAGGGGCAGGGCAAGAGACCCAGTACTTC. Protein sequence: CAIRGGAGQETQYF.

This chain uses TRBV2 with TRBJ1-4, with unresolved D. V gave up 7 bases and J gave up 3 bases, with 9 bases separating them. There are 13 residues in the CDR3. From germline, CDR1 is SNHLY and CDR2 FYNNEI. CDR3 nucleotide sequence: TGTGCCAGCACGGTACAGTCTAATGAAAAACTGTTTTTT. Residues: CASTVQSNEKLFF.

This sequence joins TRBV5-1 and TRBJ1-1, with D maybe TRBD1 (5 bases). Germline V gives CDR1 SGHRS, CDR2 YFSETQ. Trimming took off 4 bases at V and 0 bases at J, with 13 bases between the two ends. This CDR3 spans 15 amino acids. The CDR3 spells CASSGGAGMNTEAFF. The CDR3 nucleotides are TGCGCCAGCAGCGGGGGTGCCGGGATGAACACTGAAGCTTTCTTT.

J is TRBJ2-5 and V is TRBV6-6; the D gene is possibly TRBD1 (5 bases). This CDR3 comprises 15 residues. Germline V gives CDR1 MNHNY, CDR2 SVGAGI (reference sequence). V shed 4 bases and J shed 5 bases, with 17 bases lying between them. This CDR3 is CASSSDRQGGETQYF. The DNA of the CDR3 is TGTGCCAGCAGTTCCGACCGGCAGGGCGGCGAGACCCAGTACTTC.

This chain uses TRBV6-5 with TRBJ2-7, with 8 positions matching TRBD1. Trimming removed 0 bases from V and 4 bases from J; junction bases left unmatched: 5. CDR3 length: 15 residues. CDR1 and CDR2 (germline): MNHEY, SVGAGI. The CDR3 coding sequence is TGTGCCAGCAGTTACTCCGCCCAGGGGGCTTACGAGCAGTACTTC. It encodes CASSYSAQGAYEQYF.

The J gene is TRBJ2-6, the V gene TRBV7-2; D is possibly TRBD1 (6 bases). Germline V CDR1 and CDR2: SGHTA, FQGNSA. The V end was cut by 4 bases, the J end by 0 bases, with 16 bases between. The CDR3 is made up of 18 amino acids. The CDR3 sequence is CASSSRDKSYSGANVLTF. For the CDR3, the DNA is TGTGCCAGCAGCTCCCGGGACAAGTCCTACTCTGGGGCCAACGTCCTGACTTTC.